A selection of T cell receptor beta chains follows, all from one sample in a study of T cells in Graves' hyperthyroidism and ophthalmopathy. MiXCR, run by TCRdb on the multiplex PCR reads, gives a single entry per CDR3 protein. Here the sample spans about 290,000 distinct CDR3 sequences, about 15% being singletons. Input material: blood. The receptor set was obtained from a man aged 25 to 40 with Graves' hyperthyroidism. Each CDR3 is given with its conserved first and last residue. The D gene is left open where the match is weak. Clone size is shown for a subset of rows, as once, few, many or a class of expanded clone.

>-|TRBV30|TRBJ1-6|many
CAWSATRTDNSPLHF
TGTGCCTGGAGTGCCACGCGGACCGACAATTCACCCCTCCACTTT
>TRBD1|TRBV20-1|TRBJ1-5|many
CSARYGTGGDGNQPQHF
TGCAGTGCTCGATATGGGACAGGGGGGGATGGCAATCAGCCCCAGCATTTT
>-|TRBV7-2|TRBJ1-5|many
CASSLVGRESNQPQHF
TGTGCCAGCAGCTTAGTGGGCAGGGAGAGCAATCAGCCCCAGCATTTT
>TRBD2|TRBV10-3|TRBJ2-5|many
CAASPGGRGGQETQYF
TGTGCCGCCTCCCCGGGGGGACGAGGAGGGCAAGAGACCCAGTACTTC
>-|TRBV20-1|TRBJ2-5|few
CSARSRKRQETQYF
TGCAGTGCTAGAAGCCGGAAACGTCAAGAGACCCAGTACTTC
>TRBD2|TRBV20-1|TRBJ2-1|-
CSASRSGGEQFF
TGCAGTGCTTCACGAAGCGGGGGTGAGCAGTTCTTC
>-|TRBV5-1|TRBJ2-7|-
CASSLDREEEQYF
TGCGCCAGCAGCTTAGACAGGGAGGAAGAGCAGTACTTC
>TRBD2|TRBV27|TRBJ2-5|few
CASSRTRLETQYF
TGTGCCAGCAGTAGGACTAGGTTAGAGACCCAGTACTTC
>-|TRBV4-1|TRBJ2-4|few
CASSQSRGGIKNIQYF
TGCGCCAGCAGCCAATCCAGGGGGGGTATCAAAAACATTCAGTACTTC
>-|TRBV12-3/TRBV12-4|TRBJ1-3|many
CASSFGGASGNTIYF
TGTGCCAGCAGTTTCGGGGGGGCCTCTGGAAACACCATATATTTT
>-|TRBV5-4|TRBJ2-7|-
CASSPTSGLTYEQYF
TGTGCCAGCAGCCCGACATCGGGCCTCACCTACGAGCAGTACTTC
>TRBD2|TRBV7-3|TRBJ2-1|many
CASSSGTSGRGNEQFF
TGTGCCAGCAGCTCCGGGACTAGCGGGAGGGGAAATGAGCAGTTCTTC
>-|TRBV20-1|TRBJ2-3|few
CSAADENLTDTQYF
TGCAGTGCTGCAGACGAGAACCTCACAGATACGCAGTATTTT
>-|TRBV20-1|TRBJ1-2|many
CSARDERGYGYTF
TGCAGTGCTAGGGACGAACGCGGCTATGGCTACACCTTC
>TRBD2|TRBV11-2|TRBJ2-1|many
CASSLGQAGGGEQFF
TGTGCCAGCAGCTTAGGCCAAGCGGGAGGGGGTGAGCAGTTCTTC
>-|TRBV6-1|TRBJ1-2|-
CASSRPDVPWGYTF
TGTGCCAGCAGCCGACCGGACGTCCCCTGGGGCTACACCTTC
>-|TRBV2|TRBJ1-2|-
CASSRSSGETYGYTF
TGTGCCAGCAGTCGCTCTAGCGGGGAAACCTATGGCTACACCTTC
>-|TRBV20-1|TRBJ1-5|few
CSARRGANSNQPQHF
TGCAGTGCTCGCCGGGGGGCGAATAGCAATCAGCCCCAGCATTTT
>-|TRBV2|TRBJ2-3|-
CASWGRRTDTQYF
TGTGCCAGCTGGGGCCGGCGCACAGATACGCAGTATTTT
>-|TRBV12-5|TRBJ1-1|few
CASGLGGREAFF
TGTGCTAGTGGTTTGGGGGGACGAGAAGCTTTCTTT
>TRBD1|TRBV20-1|TRBJ2-3|many
CRADRGDASTDTQYF
TGCAGGGCGGACAGGGGGGACGCTAGCACAGATACGCAGTATTTT
>-|TRBV11-2|TRBJ2-1|few
CASSSSGTSPEQFF
TGTGCCAGCAGCTCCTCCGGGACGTCGCCGGAGCAGTTCTTC
>TRBD1|TRBV25-1|TRBJ1-6|-
CASSDPPGQGGDNSPLHF
TGTGCCAGCAGTGATCCCCCGGGACAGGGAGGGGATAATTCACCCCTCCACTTT
>-|TRBV6-6|TRBJ2-6|-
CASSYSPGSLFSGANVLTF
TGTGCCAGCAGTTACTCCCCTGGCAGCCTTTTCTCTGGGGCCAACGTCCTGACTTTC
>TRBD2|TRBV11-1|TRBJ2-3|-
CASSRPRTSGRARDTQYF
TGTGCCAGCAGCCGACCCAGGACTAGCGGGAGGGCGAGGGATACGCAGTATTTT
>TRBD2|TRBV20-1|TRBJ2-7|many
CSAQLRLAGGPYEQYF
TGCAGTGCTCAACTGAGACTAGCGGGAGGGCCCTACGAGCAGTACTTC
>TRBD1|TRBV29-1|TRBJ2-6|-
CSVDATGGPRSGANVLTF
TGCAGCGTCGACGCCACAGGGGGCCCTCGCTCTGGGGCCAACGTCCTGACTTTC
>-|TRBV18|TRBJ2-7|many
CASSLAGAGAEQYF
TGTGCCAGCTCACTCGCTGGGGCGGGCGCCGAGCAGTACTTC
>TRBD1|TRBV5-1|TRBJ2-1|many
CASSSGQGTHNEQFF
TGCGCCAGCAGCTCGGGACAGGGTACCCACAATGAGCAGTTCTTC
>-|TRBV4-2|TRBJ1-2|-
CASSQRDGQNGYTF
TGTGCCAGCAGCCAACGGGACGGACAAAATGGCTACACCTTC
>-|TRBV2|TRBJ1-1|many
CASSGTGGRSEAFF
TGTGCCAGCAGCGGGACGGGGGGGAGGTCTGAAGCTTTCTTT
>-|TRBV3-1|TRBJ1-2|-
CASSQFGGSYGSTF
TGTGCCAGCAGCCAATTCGGAGGGAGCTATGGCTCCACCTTC
>-|TRBV7-9|TRBJ1-4|few
CASSPGRSNEKLFF
TGTGCCAGCAGTCCGGGGAGGTCTAATGAAAAACTGTTTTTT
>-|TRBV12-3/TRBV12-4|TRBJ2-1|many
CASSSVGNEQFF
TGTGCCAGCAGCTCGGTCGGGAATGAGCAGTTCTTC
>-|TRBV27|TRBJ2-1|-
CASSFTKFYNEQFF
TGTGCCAGCAGTTTTACTAAATTCTACAATGAGCAGTTCTTC
>-|TRBV14|TRBJ1-5|-
CASSQAGTPRDQPQHF
TGTGCCAGCAGCCAGGCCGGGACACCGAGGGACCAGCCCCAGCATTTT
>-|TRBV20-1|TRBJ2-1|many
CSARGRDHNEQFF
TGCAGTGCTAGAGGGCGGGACCACAATGAGCAGTTCTTC
>-|TRBV30|TRBJ2-7|-
CAWKDSYSYEQYF
TGTGCCTGGAAGGACAGCTACTCCTACGAGCAGTACTTC
>TRBD1|TRBV2|TRBJ2-1|-
CASRGQAYNEQFF
TGTGCCAGCAGGGGACAGGCTTACAATGAGCAGTTCTTC
>-|TRBV5-1|TRBJ1-3|few
CASSLNVAGGNTIYF
TGCGCCAGCAGCTTGAACGTGGCCGGCGGAAACACCATATATTTT
>-|TRBV3-1|TRBJ2-1|many
CASSPSPAGPMKFF
TGTGCCAGCAGCCCCTCCCCGGCGGGTCCTATGAAGTTCTTC
>-|TRBV15|TRBJ2-2|-
CATSRVPGQTGELFF
TGTGCCACCAGCAGAGTCCCCGGTCAGACCGGGGAGCTGTTTTTT
>-|TRBV28|TRBJ1-6|many
CATRGLHSPLHF
TGTGCCACCAGGGGTCTACATTCACCCCTCCACTTT
>-|TRBV5-1|TRBJ2-1|-
CASSASARTADNEQFF
TGCGCCAGCAGCGCCTCCGCCAGGACAGCTGACAATGAGCAGTTCTTC
>TRBD1|TRBV5-1|TRBJ1-1|many
CASSLGTGGEGTEAFF
TGCGCCAGCAGCTTGGGGACAGGGGGCGAGGGGACTGAAGCTTTCTTT
>-|TRBV7-9|TRBJ1-5|-
CASSLGGGNEPQHF
TGTGCCAGCAGCTTAGGGGGGGGGAATGAGCCCCAGCATTTT
>TRBD1|TRBV6-4|TRBJ2-7|-
CASSYLGTGTYEQYF
TGTGCCAGCAGTTACCTCGGGACAGGTACCTACGAGCAGTACTTC
>-|TRBV10-3|TRBJ2-7|few
CAITETESCEQYF
TGTGCCATCACCGAGACTGAGTCCTGCGAGCAGTACTTC
>-|TRBV7-8|TRBJ1-5|many
CASSSRGPQHF
TGTGCCAGCAGCTCCAGGGGGCCCCAGCATTTT
>TRBD2|TRBV24-1|TRBJ2-7|-
CATSEGKTSGPVYEQYF
TGTGCCACCAGTGAGGGGAAGACTAGCGGGCCGGTCTACGAGCAGTACTTC
>-|TRBV2|TRBJ1-2|few
CASSVRGANYGYTF
TGTGCCAGCAGTGTCAGGGGAGCTAACTATGGCTACACCTTC
>-|TRBV4-1|TRBJ1-5|-
CASSQPGTQNQPQHF
TGCGCCAGCAGCCAACCCGGGACTCAAAATCAGCCCCAGCATTTT
>TRBD2|TRBV12-3/TRBV12-4|TRBJ2-4|few
CASSHWGGEENIQYF
TGTGCCAGCAGCCACTGGGGGGGGGAGGAAAACATTCAGTACTTC
>-|TRBV10-1|TRBJ1-1|many
CASSDQGNTEAFF
TGCGCCAGCAGTGACCAGGGTAACACTGAAGCTTTCTTT